This T cell receptor beta chain was profiled in a study of blood T cell repertoires in COVID-19. Whole-study context: Researchers got acute and convalescent COVID-19 samples from the United States, Italy and Spain. From T cells, B-cell-depleted T cells, or PBMCs came the material, which was cDNA or gDNA.

Germline loops: CDR1 SGHAT, CDR2 FQDESV (reference sequence). Trimming removed 1 base at V and 2 bases at J, with 8 bases between. The CDR3 is 14 residues long. Original analysis: Estimation of nucleated cell counts relied on the amplification of reference gene primers. Libraries were prepared by immunoSEQ multiplex PCR; TCRdb keeps only in-frame clonotypes and omits some of them. For V, J and clone size, that table is used; D and trimming come from the DNA. Seen here are some 150,000 clones, 80% to 90% observed once, and the top ten hold roughly 3.7%. Sequencing used peripheral blood. This rearrangement joins TRBV11-1 to TRBJ1-1; D is undetermined. This receptor was taken from a man aged 18 to 30 with active or convalescent COVID-19. The CDR3 spells CASSLDHRNTEAFF. DNA for the CDR3: TGTGCCAGCAGCTTAGACCACAGAAACACTGAAGCTTTCTTT.